These 11 T cell receptor beta chains were all obtained from the same sample, sequenced in a study of blood T cell repertoires in COVID-19. The data were produced by immunoSEQ multiplex PCR, yet TCRdb's version contains in-frame clones alone and is incomplete. Of 95,000 to 110,000 clones detected, about 89% appear once; the ten largest clones hold about 5.1%. The sequenced sample was peripheral blood. The receptors derive from a human donor in a cohort sampled during active COVID-19.

The V and J genes are TRBV14 and TRBJ2-7, with 11 bases aligning to TRBD2. The CDR3 length is 15 residues. J lost 7 bases, V lost 1 base, and 6 bases had no gene match. Germline assignment: CDR1 SGHDN and CDR2 FVKESK. The CDR3 protein is CASSQGASGGREQYF. CDR3 in DNA: TGTGCCAGCAGCCAAGGGGCTAGCGGGGGGCGAGAGCAGTACTTC.

The chain carries TRBV14 and TRBJ2-1, with TRBD2 identical over 13 bases. The CDR3 covers 14 residues. The junction had 7 bases not matched to a gene; V was cut back by 2 bases and J by 15 bases. Germline CDR1 is SGHDN and CDR2 is FVKESK. This chain's CDR3 is CASSQFTSGRGAFF. The CDR3 DNA reads as TGTGCCAGCAGCCAATTTACTAGCGGGAGGGGGGCGTTCTTC.

This clone came up once. The V call is TRBV5-1, the J call TRBJ2-7, with 8 bases matching TRBD1. This CDR3 contains 14 residues. V was pared by 2 bases and J by 7 bases, with 8 bases of the junction left unmatched. The germline V gene encodes CDR1 SGHRS and CDR2 YFSETQ. CDR3 region: CASSLRQGAGEQYF. CDR3 in DNA: TGCGCCAGCAGCTTAAGGCAGGGGGCGGGGGAGCAGTACTTC.

Remarks on this clone: Additional DNA sequences in this sample encode the identical CDR3. The genes are TRBV20-1 and TRBJ2-1, with D possibly being TRBD2 (5 bases). Germline V CDR1 and CDR2: DFQATT, SNEGSKA (reference sequence). The CDR3 contains 11 residues. CDR3 DNA sequence: TGCAGCCCCACTAGTGGCCATGAGCAGTTCTTC. Amino acid sequence: CSPTSGHEQFF.

Note on this clone: This sample includes further DNA sequences coding for the same CDR3. The chain combines TRBV9 with TRBJ1-2, with a possible D match to TRBD1 (5 bases). The ends were cut back, 0 bases at V and 4 bases at J, with 7 bases in the middle. CDR3 length: 13 residues. The germline V gene has CDR1 SGDLS and CDR2 YYNGEE. In nucleotides, the CDR3 is TGTGCCAGCAGCGTAGGGGGCGGCTATGGCTACACCTTC. The encoded protein is CASSVGGGYGYTF.

The chain has TRBV11-2 and TRBJ1-2, with unresolved D. Germline CDR1 SGHAT, CDR2 FQNNGV. V lost 6 bases, J lost 7 bases, and 12 bases lay in between. The length of the CDR3 is 12 residues. CDR3 DNA: TGTGCCAGCAGATCCTACGAGGCTGGCTACACCTTC. Protein: CASRSYEAGYTF. Filled out from reference TRBV11-2 and TRBJ1-2, the complete variable domain reads EAGVAQSPRYKIIEKRQSVAFWCNPISGHATLYWYQQILGQGPKLLIQFQNNGVVDDSQLPKDRFSAERLKGVDSTLKIQPAKLEDSAVYLCASRSYEAGYTFGSGTRLTVV.

This clone was seen only a few times. This chain uses TRBV4-3 with TRBJ1-3, with no clear D. Trimming stripped 0 bases from V and 4 bases from J, with 10 bases between. The germline V gene has CDR1 LGHNA and CDR2 YSLEER. This CDR3 region has 15 residues. CDR3 nucleotide sequence: TGCGCCAGCAGCCAAGAGGGCGGGAGAGGAAACACCATATATTTT. Its translation is CASSQEGGRGNTIYF.

The V and J genes are TRBV19 and TRBJ2-1; D might be TRBD1 (6 bases). The germline V gene has CDR1 LNHDA and CDR2 SQIVND (reference sequence). The CDR3 runs to 19 residues. Trimming left V 3 bases short and J 1 base short, with 22 bases between. DNA of the CDR3: TGTGCCAGTAGTATTGGTTTGATATTGAGGGGGATTTCCTACAATGAGCAGTTCTTC. Amino acid sequence: CASSIGLILRGISYNEQFF.

CDR3 nucleotides: TGCAGCGTTGAAGGGACATGGTGGGGCTACACCTTC. Its translation is CSVEGTWWGYTF. This chain connects TRBV29-1 to TRBJ1-2, with D maybe TRBD1 (5 bases). The CDR3 spans 12 residues. Deletions cut 1 base from V and 8 bases from J, with 11 bases between. CDR1 is SQVTM, CDR2 ANQGSEA, per germline.

The chain uses TRBV25-1 and TRBJ1-1; the D gene is possibly TRBD1 (6 bases). The CDR3 has 13 residues. The ends were cut back, 6 bases at V and 7 bases at J, with 15 bases in the middle. Germline V gene data show CDR1 as MGHDK and CDR2 as SYGVNS. CDR3 region: CASRGLGHLEAFF. CDR3 sequence (DNA): TGTGCCAGCAGGGGTTTGGGACACCTTGAAGCTTTCTTT.

The chain couples TRBV5-1 to TRBJ2-1, with D possibly being TRBD2 (6 bases). The V end lost 2 bases, the J end lost 4 bases, and 13 bases lay between the germline ends. This CDR3 spans 15 amino acids. Germline CDR1 reads SGHRS; CDR2 reads YFSETQ. CDR3 bases: TGCGCCAGCAGCTTATCCGGCGGGACTTACAATGAGCAGTTCTTC. It translates to CASSLSGGTYNEQFF.